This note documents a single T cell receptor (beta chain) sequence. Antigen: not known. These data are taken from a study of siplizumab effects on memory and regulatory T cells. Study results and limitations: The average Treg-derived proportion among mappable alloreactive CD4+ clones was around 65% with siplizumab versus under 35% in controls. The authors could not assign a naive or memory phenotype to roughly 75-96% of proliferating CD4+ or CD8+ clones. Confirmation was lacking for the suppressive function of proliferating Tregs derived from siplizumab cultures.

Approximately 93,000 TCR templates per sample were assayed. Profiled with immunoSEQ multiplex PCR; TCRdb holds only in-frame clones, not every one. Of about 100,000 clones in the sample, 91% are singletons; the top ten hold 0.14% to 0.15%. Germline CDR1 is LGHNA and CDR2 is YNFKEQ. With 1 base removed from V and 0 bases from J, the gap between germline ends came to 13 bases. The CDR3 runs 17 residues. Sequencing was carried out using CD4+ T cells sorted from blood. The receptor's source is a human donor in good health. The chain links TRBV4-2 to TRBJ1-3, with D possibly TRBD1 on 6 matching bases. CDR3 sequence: CASSQGGRQSSGNTIYF. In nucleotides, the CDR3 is TGTGCCAGCAGCCAAGGGGGGCGGCAGAGCTCTGGAAACACCATATATTTT.